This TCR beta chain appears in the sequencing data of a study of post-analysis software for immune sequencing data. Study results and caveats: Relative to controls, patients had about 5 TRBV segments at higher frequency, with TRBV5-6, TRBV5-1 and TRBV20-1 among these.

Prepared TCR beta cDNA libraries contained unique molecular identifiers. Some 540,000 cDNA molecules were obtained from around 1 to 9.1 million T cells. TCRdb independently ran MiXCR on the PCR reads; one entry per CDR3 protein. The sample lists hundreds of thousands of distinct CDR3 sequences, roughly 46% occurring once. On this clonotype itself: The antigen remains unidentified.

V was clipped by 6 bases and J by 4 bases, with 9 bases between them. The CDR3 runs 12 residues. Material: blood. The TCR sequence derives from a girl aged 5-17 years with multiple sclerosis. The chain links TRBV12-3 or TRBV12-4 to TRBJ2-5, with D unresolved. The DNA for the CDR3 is TGTGCCAGCAGCCCCGACGGAGAGACCCAGTACTTC. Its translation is CASSPDGETQYF.